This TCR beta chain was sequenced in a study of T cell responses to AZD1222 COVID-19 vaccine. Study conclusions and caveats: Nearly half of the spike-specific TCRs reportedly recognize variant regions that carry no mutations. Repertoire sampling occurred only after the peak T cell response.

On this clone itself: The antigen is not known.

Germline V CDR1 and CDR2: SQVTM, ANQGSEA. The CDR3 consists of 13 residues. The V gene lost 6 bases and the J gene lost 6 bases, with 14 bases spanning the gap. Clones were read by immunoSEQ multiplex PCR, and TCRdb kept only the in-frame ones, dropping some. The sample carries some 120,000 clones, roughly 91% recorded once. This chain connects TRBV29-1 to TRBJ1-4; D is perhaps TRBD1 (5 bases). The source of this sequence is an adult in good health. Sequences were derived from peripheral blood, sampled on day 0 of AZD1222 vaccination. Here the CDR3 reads CSVQGRVDEKLFF. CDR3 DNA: TGCAGCGTCCAGGGAAGGGTCGATGAAAAACTGTTTTTT.